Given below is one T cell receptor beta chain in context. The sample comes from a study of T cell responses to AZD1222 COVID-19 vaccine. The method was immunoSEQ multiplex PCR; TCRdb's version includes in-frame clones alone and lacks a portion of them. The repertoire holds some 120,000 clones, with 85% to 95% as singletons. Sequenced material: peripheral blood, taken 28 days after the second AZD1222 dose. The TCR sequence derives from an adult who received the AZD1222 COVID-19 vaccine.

CDR3 in amino acids: CSILNEKLFF. The CDR3 coding sequence is TGCAGCATTCTGAATGAAAAACTGTTTTTT. The J gene is TRBJ1-4, the V gene TRBV29-1; D remains ambiguous. Germline CDR1 is SQVTM and CDR2 is ANQGSEA. V lost 8 bases to trimming and J lost 5 bases, with 6 bases between them. The CDR3 has 10 amino acids.